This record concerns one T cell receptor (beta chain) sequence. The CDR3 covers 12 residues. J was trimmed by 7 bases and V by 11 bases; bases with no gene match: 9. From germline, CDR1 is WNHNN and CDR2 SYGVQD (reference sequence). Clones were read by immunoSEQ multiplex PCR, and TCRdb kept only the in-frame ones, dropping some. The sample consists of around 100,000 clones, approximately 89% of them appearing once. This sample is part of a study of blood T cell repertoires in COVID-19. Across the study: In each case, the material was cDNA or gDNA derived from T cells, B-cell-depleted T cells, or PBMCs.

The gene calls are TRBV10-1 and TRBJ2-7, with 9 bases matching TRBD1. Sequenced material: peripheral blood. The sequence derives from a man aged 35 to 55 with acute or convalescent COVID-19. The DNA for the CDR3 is TGCGCCTCCTCCGGGACAGGGATAGAGCAGTACTTC. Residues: CASSGTGIEQYF.